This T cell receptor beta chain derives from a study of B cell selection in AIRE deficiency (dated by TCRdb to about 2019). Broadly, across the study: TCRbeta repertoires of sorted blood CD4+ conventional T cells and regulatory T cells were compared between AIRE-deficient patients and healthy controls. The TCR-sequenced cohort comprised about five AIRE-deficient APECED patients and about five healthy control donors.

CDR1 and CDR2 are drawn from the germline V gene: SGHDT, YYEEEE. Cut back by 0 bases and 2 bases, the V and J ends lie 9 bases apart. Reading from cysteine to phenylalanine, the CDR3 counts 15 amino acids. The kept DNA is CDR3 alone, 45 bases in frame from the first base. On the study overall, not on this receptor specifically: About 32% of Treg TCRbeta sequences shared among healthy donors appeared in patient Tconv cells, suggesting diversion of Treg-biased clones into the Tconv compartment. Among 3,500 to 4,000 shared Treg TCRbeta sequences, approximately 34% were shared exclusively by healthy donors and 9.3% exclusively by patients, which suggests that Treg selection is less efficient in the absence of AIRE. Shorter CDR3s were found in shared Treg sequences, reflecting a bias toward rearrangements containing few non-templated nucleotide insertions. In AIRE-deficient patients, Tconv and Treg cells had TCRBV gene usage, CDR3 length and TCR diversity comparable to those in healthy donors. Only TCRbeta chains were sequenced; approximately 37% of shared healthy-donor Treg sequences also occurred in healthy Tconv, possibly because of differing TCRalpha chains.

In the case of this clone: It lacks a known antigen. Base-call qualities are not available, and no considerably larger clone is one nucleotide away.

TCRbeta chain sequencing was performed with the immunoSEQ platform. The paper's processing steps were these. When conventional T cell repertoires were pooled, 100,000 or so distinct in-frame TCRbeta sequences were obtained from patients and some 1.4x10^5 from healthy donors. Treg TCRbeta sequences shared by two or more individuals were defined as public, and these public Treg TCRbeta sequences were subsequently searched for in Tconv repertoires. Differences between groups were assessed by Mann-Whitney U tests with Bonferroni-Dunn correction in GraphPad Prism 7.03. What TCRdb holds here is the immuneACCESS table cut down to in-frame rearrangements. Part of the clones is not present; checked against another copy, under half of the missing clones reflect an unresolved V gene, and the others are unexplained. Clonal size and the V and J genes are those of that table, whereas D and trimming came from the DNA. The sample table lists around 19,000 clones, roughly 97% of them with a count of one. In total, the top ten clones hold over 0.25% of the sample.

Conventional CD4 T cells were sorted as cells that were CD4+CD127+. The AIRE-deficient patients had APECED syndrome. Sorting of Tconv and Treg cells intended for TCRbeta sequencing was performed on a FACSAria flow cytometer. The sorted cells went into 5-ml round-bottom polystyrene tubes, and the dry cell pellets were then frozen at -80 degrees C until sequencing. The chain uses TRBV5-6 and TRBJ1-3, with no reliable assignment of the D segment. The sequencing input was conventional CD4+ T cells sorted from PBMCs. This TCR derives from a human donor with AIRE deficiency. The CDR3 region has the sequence CASSLGRSTGNTIYF. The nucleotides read TGTGCCAGCAGCTTGGGGAGATCTACTGGAAACACCATATATTTT.